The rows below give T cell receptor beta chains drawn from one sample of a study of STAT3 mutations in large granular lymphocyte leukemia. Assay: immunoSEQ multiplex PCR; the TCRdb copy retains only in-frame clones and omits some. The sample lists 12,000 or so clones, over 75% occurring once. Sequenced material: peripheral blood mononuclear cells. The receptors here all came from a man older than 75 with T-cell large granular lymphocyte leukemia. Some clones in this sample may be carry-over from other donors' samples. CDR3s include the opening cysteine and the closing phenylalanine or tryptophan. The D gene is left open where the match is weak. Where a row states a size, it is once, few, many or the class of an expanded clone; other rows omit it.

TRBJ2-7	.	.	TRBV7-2	TGTGCCAGCAGCTTAGGTGGGCTTTCCTACGAGCAGTACTTC	CASSLGGLSYEQYF
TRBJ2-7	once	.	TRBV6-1	TGTGCCAGCAGTGAAGGGGACGGCGAGCAGTACTTC	CASSEGDGEQYF
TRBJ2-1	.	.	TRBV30	TGTGCCTGGAGTATAGGGGTGGCCTACAATGAGCAGTTCTTC	CAWSIGVAYNEQFF
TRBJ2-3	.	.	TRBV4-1	TGCGCCAGCAGCCAAGATAGGCTTGCTAGCACAGATACGCAGTATTTT	CASSQDRLASTDTQYF
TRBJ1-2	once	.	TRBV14	TGTGCCAGCAGCCTCGACATGTGGAGCGGCTACACCTTC	CASSLDMWSGYTF
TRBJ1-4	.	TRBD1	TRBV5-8	TGTGCCAGCAGCTGGGGACAGGGGGCTTATGAAAAACTGTTTTTT	CASSWGQGAYEKLFF
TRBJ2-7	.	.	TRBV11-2	TGTGCCAGCAGCCACCTCCTCTACGAGCAGTACTTC	CASSHLLYEQYF
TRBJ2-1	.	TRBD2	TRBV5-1	TGCGCCAGCAGCTTGGCTCTAGCGGGGGCGGATGAGCAGTTCTTC	CASSLALAGADEQFF
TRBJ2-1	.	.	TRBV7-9	TGTGCCAGCAGCTTATCAGGGGGGAATGAGCAGTTCTTC	CASSLSGGNEQFF
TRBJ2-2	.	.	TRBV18	TGTGCCAGCTCACAACTGAACACCGGGGAGCTGTTTTTT	CASSQLNTGELFF
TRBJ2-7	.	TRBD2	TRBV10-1	TGCGCCAGCAGATGTAGCGGGGGGGAAATCTCCTACGAGCAGTACTTC	CASRCSGGEISYEQYF
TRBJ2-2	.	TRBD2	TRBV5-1	TGCGCCAGCAGCTCCGGGACTAGCGCTAACACCGGGGAGCTGTTTTTT	CASSSGTSANTGELFF
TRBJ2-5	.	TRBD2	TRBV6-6	TGTGCCAGCCGCCCCCCGGGACTAGGGATAGAGACCCAGTACTTC	CASRPPGLGIETQYF
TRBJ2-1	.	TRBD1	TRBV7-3	TGTGCCAGCAGCCCCGGGACAGGGGGATACAATGAGCAGTTCTTC	CASSPGTGGYNEQFF
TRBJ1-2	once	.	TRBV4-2	TGTGCCAGCAGCCAAGATGCAGGGTTAGTTAACTATGGCTACACCTTC	CASSQDAGLVNYGYTF
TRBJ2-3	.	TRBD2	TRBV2	TGTGCCAGCAGTTCCACTAGCGGGGGAGGGGCAGATACGCAGTATTTT	CASSSTSGGGADTQYF
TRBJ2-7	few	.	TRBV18	TGTGCCAGCTCACCAGGGTTTTGCGAGCAGTACTTC	CASSPGFCEQYF
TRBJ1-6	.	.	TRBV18	TGTGCCAGCTCACCCCATCGGGGGGGGCCCTATAATTCACCCCTCCACTTT	CASSPHRGGPYNSPLHF
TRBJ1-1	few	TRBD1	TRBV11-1	TGTGCCAGCAGCAACCACGACACACAGGGGATGAACACTGAAGCTTTCTTT	CASSNHDTQGMNTEAFF
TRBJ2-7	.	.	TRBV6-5	TGTGCCACCCTCTCGGGTAGGGGAGCCTACGAGCAGTACTTC	CATLSGRGAYEQYF
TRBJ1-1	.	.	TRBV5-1	TGCGCCAGCAGCTTGGGCAGGGCCGGCACTGAAGCTTTCTTT	CASSLGRAGTEAFF
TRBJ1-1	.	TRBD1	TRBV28	TGTGCCAGCACCCGGGACAGGCCACCCCCCGGCACTGAAGCTTTCTTT	CASTRDRPPPGTEAFF
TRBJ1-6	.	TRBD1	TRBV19	TGTGCCAGTAGTATTACGGACAGGGACGAAAATCTCCACTTT	CASSITDRDENLHF
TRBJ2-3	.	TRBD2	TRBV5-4	TGTGCCAGCAGCTTGGGTGGCGGGGGGCCCCGGGGAACGCAGTATTTT	CASSLGGGGPRGTQYF
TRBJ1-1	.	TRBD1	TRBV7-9	TGTGCCAGCAGCATAACAGGGGGCGGGACTGAAGCTTTCTTT	CASSITGGGTEAFF
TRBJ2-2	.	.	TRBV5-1	TGCGCCAGCAGCTTGGGACGGGGCAGGGGTCCCGGGGAGCTGTTTTTT	CASSLGRGRGPGELFF
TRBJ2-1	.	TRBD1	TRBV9	TGTGCCAGCAGCAGACAGGGGGCTTGGGTCAATGAGCAGTTCTTC	CASSRQGAWVNEQFF
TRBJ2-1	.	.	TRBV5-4	TGTGCCAGCAGCTTGGTAGAGATCCACCAAGAGCAGTTCTTC	CASSLVEIHQEQFF
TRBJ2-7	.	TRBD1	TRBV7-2	TGTGCCAGCAGCTCAAGACAGGGACCCCACGAGCAGTACTTC	CASSSRQGPHEQYF
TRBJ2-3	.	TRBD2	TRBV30	TGTGCCTGGAGTTCCATAGCGGGGGATACGCAGTATTTT	CAWSSIAGDTQYF
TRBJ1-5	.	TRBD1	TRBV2	TGTGCCAGCAGTGAGGAAGGGACAGGCAATCAGCCCCAGCATTTT	CASSEEGTGNQPQHF
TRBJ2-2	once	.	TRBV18	TGTGCCAGCTTCCGGACAGAAAACACCGGGGAGCTGTTTTTT	CASFRTENTGELFF
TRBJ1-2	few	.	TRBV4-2	TGTGCCAGCAGCCAAGAGCAGGGACGGTCCCCTTATGGTGGCTACACCTTC	CASSQEQGRSPYGGYTF
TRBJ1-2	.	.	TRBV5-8	TGTGCCAGCAGCTTGAGGGGGGTGGACTATGGCTACACCTTC	CASSLRGVDYGYTF
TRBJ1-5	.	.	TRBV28	TGTGCCAGCAGCAAGGGACATAGCAATCAGCCCCAGCATTTT	CASSKGHSNQPQHF
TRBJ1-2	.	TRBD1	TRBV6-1	TGTGCCAGCACCCAGGGGGACTATGGCTACACCTTC	CASTQGDYGYTF
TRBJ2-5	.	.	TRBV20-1	TGCAGTGCGTTTAGGGAGACCCAGTACTTC	CSAFRETQYF
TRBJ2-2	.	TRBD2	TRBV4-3	TGCGCCAGCAGCCAAAAAGCGGGGGGGCGCACCGGGGAGCTGTTTTTT	CASSQKAGGRTGELFF
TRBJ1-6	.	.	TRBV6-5	TGTGCCAGCAGTTACGGAGAGGGCTCACCCCTCCACTTT	CASSYGEGSPLHF
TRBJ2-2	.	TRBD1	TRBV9	TGTGCCAGCCGTACAGGGGCGGGCACCGGGGAGCTGTTTTTT	CASRTGAGTGELFF
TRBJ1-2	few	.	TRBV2	TGTGCCAGCACCTGGGCACAGGGCTATGGCTACACCTTC	CASTWAQGYGYTF
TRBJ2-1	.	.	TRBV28	TGTGCCAGCAGTTACGACAAATGGCAGTTCTTC	CASSYDKWQFF
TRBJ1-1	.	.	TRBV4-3	TGCGCCAGCAGCCAACAAAGGAAAGCCACTGAAGCTTTCTTT	CASSQQRKATEAFF